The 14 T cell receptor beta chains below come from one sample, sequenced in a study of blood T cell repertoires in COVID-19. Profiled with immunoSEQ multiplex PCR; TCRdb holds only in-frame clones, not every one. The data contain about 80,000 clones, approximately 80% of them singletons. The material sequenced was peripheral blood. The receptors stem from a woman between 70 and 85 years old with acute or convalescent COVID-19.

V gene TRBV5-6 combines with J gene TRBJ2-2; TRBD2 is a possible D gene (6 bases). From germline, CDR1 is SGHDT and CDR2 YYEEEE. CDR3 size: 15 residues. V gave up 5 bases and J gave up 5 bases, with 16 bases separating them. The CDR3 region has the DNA TGTGCCAGCAGTAGCTCGGGACTCCTTACCGGGGAGCTGTTTTTT. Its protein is CASSSSGLLTGELFF.

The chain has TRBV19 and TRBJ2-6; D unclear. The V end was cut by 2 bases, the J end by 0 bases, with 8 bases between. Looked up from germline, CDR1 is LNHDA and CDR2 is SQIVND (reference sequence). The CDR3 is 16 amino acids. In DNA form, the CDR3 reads TGTGCCAGTAGTATATCAGTCCGCTCTGGGGCCAACGTCCTGACTTTC. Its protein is CASSISVRSGANVLTF. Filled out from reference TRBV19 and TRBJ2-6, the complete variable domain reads DGGITQSPKYLFRKEGQNVTLSCEQNLNHDAMYWYRQDPGQGLRLIYYSQIVNDFQKGDIAEGYSVSREKKESFPLTVTSAQKNPTAFYLCASSISVRSGANVLTFGAGSRLTVL.

This CDR3 reads CATSNRLADERETQYF. The CDR3 coding sequence is TGTGCCACCAGCAACCGACTAGCAGACGAACGGGAGACCCAGTACTTC. This rearrangement joins TRBV15 to TRBJ2-5; 7 bases line up with TRBD2. Germline lookup yields CDR1 LNHNV and CDR2 YYDKDF (reference sequence). This CDR3 comprises 16 residues. V was pared by 4 bases and J by 5 bases, with 13 bases of the junction left unmatched. The full variable domain, completed using reference TRBV15 and TRBJ2-5, is DAMVIQNPRYQVTQFGKPVTLSCSQTLNHNVMYWYQQKSSQAPKLLFHYYDKDFNNEADTPDNFQSRRPNTSFCFLDIRSPGLGDTAMYLCATSNRLADERETQYFGPGTRLLVL.

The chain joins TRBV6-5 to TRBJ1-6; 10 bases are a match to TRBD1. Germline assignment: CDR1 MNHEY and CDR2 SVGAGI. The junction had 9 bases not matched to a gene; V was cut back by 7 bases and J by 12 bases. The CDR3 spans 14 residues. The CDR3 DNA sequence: TGTGCCAGCAATAAAGGGACAGGGGATCGACCCCTCCACTTT. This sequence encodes CASNKGTGDRPLHF.

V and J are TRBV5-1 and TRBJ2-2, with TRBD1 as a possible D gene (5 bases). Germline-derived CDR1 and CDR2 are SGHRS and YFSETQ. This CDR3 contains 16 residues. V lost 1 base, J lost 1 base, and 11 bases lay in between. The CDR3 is CASSLNSGRNTGELFF. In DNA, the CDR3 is TGCGCCAGCAGCTTGAATTCAGGGCGGAACACCGGGGAGCTGTTTTTT.

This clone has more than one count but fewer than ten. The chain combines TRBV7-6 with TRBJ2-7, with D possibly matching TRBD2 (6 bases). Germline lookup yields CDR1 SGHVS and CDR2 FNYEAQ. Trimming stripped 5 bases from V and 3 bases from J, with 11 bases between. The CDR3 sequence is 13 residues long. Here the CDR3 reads CASSGGTDYEQYF. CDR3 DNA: TGTGCCAGCAGCGGAGGGACCGACTACGAGCAGTACTTC.

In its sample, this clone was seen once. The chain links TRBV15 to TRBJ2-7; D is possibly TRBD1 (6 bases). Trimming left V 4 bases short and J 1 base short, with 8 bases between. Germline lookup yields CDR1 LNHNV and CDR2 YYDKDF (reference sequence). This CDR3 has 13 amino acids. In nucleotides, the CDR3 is TGTGCCACCAGCAAGGGGACATCCTACGAGCAGTACTTC. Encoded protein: CATSKGTSYEQYF.

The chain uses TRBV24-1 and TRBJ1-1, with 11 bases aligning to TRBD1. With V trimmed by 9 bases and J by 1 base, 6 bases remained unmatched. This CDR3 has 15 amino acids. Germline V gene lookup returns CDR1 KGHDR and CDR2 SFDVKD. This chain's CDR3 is CATRAGQGANTEAFF. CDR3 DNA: TGTGCCACCCGAGCTGGACAGGGGGCGAACACTGAAGCTTTCTTT.

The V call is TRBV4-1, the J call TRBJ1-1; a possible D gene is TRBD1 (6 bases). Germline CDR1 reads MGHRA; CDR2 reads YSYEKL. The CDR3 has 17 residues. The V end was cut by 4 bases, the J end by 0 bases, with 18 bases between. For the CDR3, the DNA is TGCGCCAGCAGCCCCAGAATCGGGGGGCGCATGAACACTGAAGCTTTCTTT. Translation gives CASSPRIGGRMNTEAFF.

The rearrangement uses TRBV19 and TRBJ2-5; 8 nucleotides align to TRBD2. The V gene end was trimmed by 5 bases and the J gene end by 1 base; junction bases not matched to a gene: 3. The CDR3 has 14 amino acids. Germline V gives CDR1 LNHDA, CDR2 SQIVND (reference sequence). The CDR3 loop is CASSVTSGQETQYF. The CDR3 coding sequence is TGTGCCAGTAGTGTCACTAGCGGCCAAGAGACCCAGTACTTC.

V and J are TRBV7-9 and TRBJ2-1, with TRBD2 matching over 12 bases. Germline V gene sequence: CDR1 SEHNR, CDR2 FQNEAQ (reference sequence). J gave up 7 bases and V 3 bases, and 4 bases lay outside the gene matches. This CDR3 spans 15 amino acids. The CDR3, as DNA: TGTGCCAGCAGCTTCCATACTAGCGGGAGGAATGAGCAGTTCTTC. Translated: CASSFHTSGRNEQFF.

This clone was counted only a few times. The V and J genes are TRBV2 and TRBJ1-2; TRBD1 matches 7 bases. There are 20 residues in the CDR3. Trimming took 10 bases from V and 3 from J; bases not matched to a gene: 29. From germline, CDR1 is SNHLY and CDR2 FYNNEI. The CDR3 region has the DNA TGTGCCACAACGAGGCGCCGGATGGCCATACAGGGGAAGGGGGACTATGGCTACACCTTC. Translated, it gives CATTRRRMAIQGKGDYGYTF.

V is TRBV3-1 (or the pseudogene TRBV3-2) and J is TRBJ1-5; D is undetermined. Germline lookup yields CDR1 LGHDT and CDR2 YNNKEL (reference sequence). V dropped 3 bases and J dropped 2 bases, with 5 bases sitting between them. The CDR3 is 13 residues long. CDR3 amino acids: CASSHGGNQPQHF. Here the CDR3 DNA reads TGTGCCAGCAGCCACGGGGGCAATCAGCCCCAGCATTTT.

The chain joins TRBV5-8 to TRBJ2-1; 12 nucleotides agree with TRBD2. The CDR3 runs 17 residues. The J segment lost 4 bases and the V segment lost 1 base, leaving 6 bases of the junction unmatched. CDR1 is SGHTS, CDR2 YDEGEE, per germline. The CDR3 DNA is TGTGCCAGCAGCTTGAGCACGGGACTAGCGGGTTACAATGAGCAGTTCTTC. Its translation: CASSLSTGLAGYNEQFF. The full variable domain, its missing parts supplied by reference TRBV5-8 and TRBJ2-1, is EAGVTQSPTHLIKTRGQQATLRCSPISGHTSVYWYQQALGLGLQFLLWYDEGEERNRGNFPPRFSGRQFPNYSSELNVNALELEDSALYLCASSLSTGLAGYNEQFFGPGTRLTVL.